This T cell receptor beta chain came from a study of cytomegalovirus exposure and HLA in healthy donors. Study-level findings and limits: The CMV antigen specificity of a few CMV-associated chains was confirmed through in vitro analysis.

Concerning this clone itself: Its cognate antigen is unknown.

PCR was performed using 60 Vbeta and 13 Jbeta primers. The protocol was immunoSEQ multiplex PCR, while the TCRdb copy is restricted to in-frame clones and leaves out a portion. The sample holds 200,000 or so clones; over 65% are singletons and the top ten take around 15%. Per the germline V gene, CDR1 is ENHRY and CDR2 is SYGVKD. V gave up 3 bases and J gave up 3 bases, with 21 bases separating them. This CDR3 is built from 17 residues. The sequencing sample was made of PBMCs. V gene TRBV10-3 combines with J gene TRBJ2-7, with D possibly matching TRBD2 (6 bases). This TCR was recovered from a man aged 35-49 years in good health and CMV-seronegative. The CDR3 is CAISEGRGAGSNYEQYF. CDR3 nucleotides: TGTGCCATCAGTGAAGGCCGTGGGGCGGGATCGAACTACGAGCAGTACTTC.